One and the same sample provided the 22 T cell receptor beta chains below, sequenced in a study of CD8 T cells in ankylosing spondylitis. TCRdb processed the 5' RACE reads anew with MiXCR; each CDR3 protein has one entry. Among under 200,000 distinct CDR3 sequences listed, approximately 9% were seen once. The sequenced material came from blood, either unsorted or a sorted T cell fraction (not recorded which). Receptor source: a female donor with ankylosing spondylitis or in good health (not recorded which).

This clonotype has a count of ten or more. CDR3 coding DNA: TGTGCCAGCAGCAACGGGACTAGCGGGACCCTGATCTCCTACGAGCAGTACTTC. Protein sequence: CASSNGTSGTLISYEQYF. The chain employs TRBV21-1 and TRBJ2-7; TRBD2 is the table's D call and was not checked against the DNA. TRBV21-1 is a documented pseudogene. The CDR3 is 18 residues long.

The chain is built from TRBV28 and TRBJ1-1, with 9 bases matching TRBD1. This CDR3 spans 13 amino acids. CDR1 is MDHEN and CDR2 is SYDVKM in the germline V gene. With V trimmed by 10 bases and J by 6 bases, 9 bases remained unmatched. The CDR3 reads CATHRTGEAEAFF. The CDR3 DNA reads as TGTGCCACCCATCGGACAGGGGAGGCTGAAGCTTTCTTT.

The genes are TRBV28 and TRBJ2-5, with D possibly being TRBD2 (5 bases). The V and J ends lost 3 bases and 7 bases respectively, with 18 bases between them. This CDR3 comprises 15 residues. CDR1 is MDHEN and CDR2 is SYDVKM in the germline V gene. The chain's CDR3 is CASSLEVGVWGTQYF. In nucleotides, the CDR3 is TGTGCCAGCAGTTTGGAGGTCGGGGTATGGGGGACCCAGTACTTC.

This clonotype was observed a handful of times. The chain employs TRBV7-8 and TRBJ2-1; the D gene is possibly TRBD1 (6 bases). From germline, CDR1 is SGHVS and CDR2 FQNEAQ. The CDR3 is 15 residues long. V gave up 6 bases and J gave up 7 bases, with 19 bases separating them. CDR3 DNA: TGTGCCAGCAGATCTACGACAGGTTGGGGAAATGAGCAGTTCTTC. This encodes CASRSTTGWGNEQFF.

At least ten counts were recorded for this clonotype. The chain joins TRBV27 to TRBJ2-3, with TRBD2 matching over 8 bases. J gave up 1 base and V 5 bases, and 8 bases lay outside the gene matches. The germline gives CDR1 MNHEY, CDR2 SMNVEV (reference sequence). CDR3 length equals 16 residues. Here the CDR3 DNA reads TGTGCCAGCAGTCTAGCGGGCGGGTTCGGCACAGATACGCAGTATTTT. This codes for CASSLAGGFGTDTQYF.

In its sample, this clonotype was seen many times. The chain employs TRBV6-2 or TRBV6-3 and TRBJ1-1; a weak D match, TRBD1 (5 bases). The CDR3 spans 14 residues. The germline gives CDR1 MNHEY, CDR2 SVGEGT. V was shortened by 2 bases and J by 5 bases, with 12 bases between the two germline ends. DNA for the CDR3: TGTGCCAGCAGTTACATCCCAGGGTCTACTGAAGCTTTCTTT. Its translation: CASSYIPGSTEAFF.

CDR3 protein: CSALRPRATQVGTGELFF. For the CDR3, the DNA is TGCAGTGCCCTAAGACCGAGGGCGACCCAAGTAGGGACCGGGGAGCTGTTTTTT. V gene TRBV20-1 combines with J gene TRBJ2-2; TRBD2 might be the D (5 bases). Germline lookup yields CDR1 DFQATT and CDR2 SNEGSKA (reference sequence). CDR3 size: 18 residues. The V end lost 6 bases, the J end lost 5 bases, and 28 bases lay between the germline ends.

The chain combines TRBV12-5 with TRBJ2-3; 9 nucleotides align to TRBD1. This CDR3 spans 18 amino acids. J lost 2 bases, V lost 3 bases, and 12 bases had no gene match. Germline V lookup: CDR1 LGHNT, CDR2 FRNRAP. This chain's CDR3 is CASGFQPAGTGYTDTQYF. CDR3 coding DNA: TGTGCTAGTGGTTTTCAACCAGCCGGGACAGGGTACACAGATACGCAGTATTTT.

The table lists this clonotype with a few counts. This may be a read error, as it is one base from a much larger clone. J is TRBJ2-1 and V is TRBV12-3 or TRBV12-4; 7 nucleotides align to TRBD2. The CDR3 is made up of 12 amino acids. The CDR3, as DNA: TGTGCGGGGGGGGTAAGCTACAATGAGCAGTTCTTC. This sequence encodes CAGGVSYNEQFF.

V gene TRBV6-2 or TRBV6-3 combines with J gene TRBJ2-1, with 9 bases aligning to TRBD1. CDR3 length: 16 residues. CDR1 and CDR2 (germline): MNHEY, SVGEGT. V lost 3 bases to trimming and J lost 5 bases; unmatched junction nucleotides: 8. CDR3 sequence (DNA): TGTGCCAGCAGTTATTCCCCCGGACAGGGGAACAATGAGCAGTTCTTC. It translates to CASSYSPGQGNNEQFF.

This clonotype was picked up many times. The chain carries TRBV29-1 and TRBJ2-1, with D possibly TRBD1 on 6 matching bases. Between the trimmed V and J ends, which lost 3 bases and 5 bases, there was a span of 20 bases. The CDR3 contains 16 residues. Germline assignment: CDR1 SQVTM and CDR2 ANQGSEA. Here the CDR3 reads CSVEPTGTPYNNEQFF. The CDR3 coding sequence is TGCAGCGTTGAGCCGACCGGGACACCTTACAACAATGAGCAGTTCTTC.

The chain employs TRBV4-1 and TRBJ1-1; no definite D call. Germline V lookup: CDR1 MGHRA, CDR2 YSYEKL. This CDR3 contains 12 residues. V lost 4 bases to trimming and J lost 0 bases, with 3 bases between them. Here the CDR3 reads CASSRVNTEAFF. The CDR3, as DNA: TGCGCCAGCAGCCGAGTGAACACTGAAGCTTTCTTT.

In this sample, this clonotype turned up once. CDR3 residues: CASSFQQMVTDTQYF. The CDR3 bases are TGTGCCAGCAGCTTCCAGCAAATGGTAACAGATACGCAGTATTTT. The chain has TRBV11-2 and TRBJ2-3; D ambiguous. The CDR3 has 15 amino acids. V was cut by 3 bases and J by 3 bases, with 13 bases left in between. The germline gives CDR1 SGHAT, CDR2 FQNNGV.

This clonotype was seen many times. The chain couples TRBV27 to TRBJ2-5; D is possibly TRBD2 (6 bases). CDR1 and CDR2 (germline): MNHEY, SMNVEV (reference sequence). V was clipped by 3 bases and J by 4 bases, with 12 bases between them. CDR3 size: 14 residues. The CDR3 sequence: CASSFGTPSETQYF. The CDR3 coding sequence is TGTGCCAGCAGTTTCGGGACTCCCTCAGAGACCCAGTACTTC.

The CDR3 here is CASSQWGYFRGYTF. CDR3 DNA: TGTGCCAGCAGCCAGTGGGGATACTTCCGGGGCTACACCTTC. The rearrangement joins TRBV14 to TRBJ1-2; no reliable D call. The CDR3 is 14 amino acids. Trimming took 3 bases from V and 8 from J, leaving 16 bases between them. The germline gives CDR1 SGHDN, CDR2 FVKESK.

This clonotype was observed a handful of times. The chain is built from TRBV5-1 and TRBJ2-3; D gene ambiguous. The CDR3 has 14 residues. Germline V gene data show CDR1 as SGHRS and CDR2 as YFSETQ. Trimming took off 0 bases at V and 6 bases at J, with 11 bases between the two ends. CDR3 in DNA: TGCGCCAGCAGCTTGGAAAACCTGCTGGATACGCAGTATTTT. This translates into CASSLENLLDTQYF.

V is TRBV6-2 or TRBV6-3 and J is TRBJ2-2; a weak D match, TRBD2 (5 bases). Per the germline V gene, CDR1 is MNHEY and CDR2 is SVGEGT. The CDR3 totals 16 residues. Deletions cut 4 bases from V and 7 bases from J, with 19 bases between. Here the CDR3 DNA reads TGTGCCAGCAGTTCTCCATTTCTAGGAGGTGGCGGGGAGCTGTTTTTT. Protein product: CASSSPFLGGGGELFF.

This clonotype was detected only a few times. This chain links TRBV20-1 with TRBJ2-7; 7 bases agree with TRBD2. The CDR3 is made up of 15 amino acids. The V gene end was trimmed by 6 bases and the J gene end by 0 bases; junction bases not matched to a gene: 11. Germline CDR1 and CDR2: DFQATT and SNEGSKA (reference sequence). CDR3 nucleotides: TGCAGTGCGACGGGGAGGGAGGGACGCTCCTACGAGCAGTACTTC. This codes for CSATGREGRSYEQYF.

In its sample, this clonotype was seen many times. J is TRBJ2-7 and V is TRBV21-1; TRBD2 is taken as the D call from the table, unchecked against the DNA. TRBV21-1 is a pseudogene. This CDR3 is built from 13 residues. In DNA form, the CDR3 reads TGTGCCAGCACCCGGACTAGCGGAAACGAGCAGTACTTC. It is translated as CASTRTSGNEQYF.

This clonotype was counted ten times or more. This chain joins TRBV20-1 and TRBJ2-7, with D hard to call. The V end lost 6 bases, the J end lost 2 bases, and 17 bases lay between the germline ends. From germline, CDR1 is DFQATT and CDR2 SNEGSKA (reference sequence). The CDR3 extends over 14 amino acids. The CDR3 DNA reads TGCAGTGCCCTACTGACACAACGAACCTACGAGCAGTACTTC. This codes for CSALLTQRTYEQYF.

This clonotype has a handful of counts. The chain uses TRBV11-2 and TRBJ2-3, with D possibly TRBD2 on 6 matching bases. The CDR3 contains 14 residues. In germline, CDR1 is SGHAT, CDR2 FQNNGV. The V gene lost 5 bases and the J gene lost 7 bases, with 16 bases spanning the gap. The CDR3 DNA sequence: TGTGCCAGCAGCCCCGGAGCGGGCCACAATACGCAGTATTTT. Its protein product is CASSPGAGHNTQYF.

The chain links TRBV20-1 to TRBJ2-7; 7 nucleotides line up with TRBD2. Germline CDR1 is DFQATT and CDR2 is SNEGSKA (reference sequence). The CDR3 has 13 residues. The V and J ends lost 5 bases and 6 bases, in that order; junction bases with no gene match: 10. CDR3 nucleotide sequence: TGCAGTGCTGGTGGGGCGGGAGCCCGCGAGCAGTACTTC. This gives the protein CSAGGAGAREQYF.